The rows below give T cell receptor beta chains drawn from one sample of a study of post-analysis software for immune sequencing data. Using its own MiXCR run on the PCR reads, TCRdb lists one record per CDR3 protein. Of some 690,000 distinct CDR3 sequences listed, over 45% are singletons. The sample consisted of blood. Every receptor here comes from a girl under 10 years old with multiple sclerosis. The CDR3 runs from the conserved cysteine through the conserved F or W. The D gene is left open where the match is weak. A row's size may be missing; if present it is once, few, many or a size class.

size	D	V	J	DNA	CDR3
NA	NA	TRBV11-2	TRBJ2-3	TGTGCCAGCAGCTTAGTAAGTAGGGTCGGCACAGATACGCAGTATTTT	CASSLVSRVGTDTQYF
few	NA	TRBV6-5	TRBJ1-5	TGTGCCAGCAGTCCACACAGTGATCAGCCCCAGCATTTT	CASSPHSDQPQHF
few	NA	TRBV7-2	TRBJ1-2	TGTGCCAGCAGCTTTTTGACAGACTATGGCTACACCTTC	CASSFLTDYGYTF
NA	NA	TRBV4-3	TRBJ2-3	TGCGCCAGCAGCCGGACTAACACAGATACGCAGTATTTT	CASSRTNTDTQYF
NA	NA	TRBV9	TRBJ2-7	TGTGCCAGCAGCGTACGGCAGGGCGGCTACGAGCAGTACTTC	CASSVRQGGYEQYF
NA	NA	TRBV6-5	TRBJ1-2	TGTGCCAGCAGTTACCCGTCGCCCATCTCAGGGTTCGTGGACGGCTACACCTTC	CASSYPSPISGFVDGYTF
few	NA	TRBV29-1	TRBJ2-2	TGCAGCGTGGCTGACCCGAACACCGGGGAGCTGTTTTTT	CSVADPNTGELFF
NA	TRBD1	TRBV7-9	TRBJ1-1	TGTGCCAGCAGCGTTCGCAAGCGGACAGGAACGAACACTGAAGCTTTCTTT	CASSVRKRTGTNTEAFF
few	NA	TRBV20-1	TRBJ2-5	TGCAGTGCTCGGAGCGCGTTACAAGAGACCCAGTACTTC	CSARSALQETQYF
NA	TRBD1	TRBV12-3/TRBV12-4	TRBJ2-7	TGTGCCAGCACTACCCCGACAGGGTTAAGCTCCTACGAGCAGTACTTC	CASTTPTGLSSYEQYF
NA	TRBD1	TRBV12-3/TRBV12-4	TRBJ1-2	TGTGCCAGCAGTACACCCTCCGTTCAGGGGGCCCTTGTGTCCGGCTACACCTTC	CASSTPSVQGALVSGYTF
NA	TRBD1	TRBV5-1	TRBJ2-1	TGCACCAGCAGCATCCGGGACAGGGGCAATGAGCAGTTCTTC	CTSSIRDRGNEQFF
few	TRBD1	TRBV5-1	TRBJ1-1	TGCGCCTGCAGCTTGCTGGGACAGGGGAACACTGAAGCTTTCTTT	CACSLLGQGNTEAFF
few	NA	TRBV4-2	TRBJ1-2	TGTGCCAGCAGCCAAGATAGTACAGGAGCCTACACCTTC	CASSQDSTGAYTF
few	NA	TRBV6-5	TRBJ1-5	TGTGCCAGCAGTTATGGTCGGGAGGGGAATCAGCCCCAGCATTTT	CASSYGREGNQPQHF
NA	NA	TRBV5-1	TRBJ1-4	TGCGCCAGCAGCAGAGACGGCTATGAAAAACTGTTTTTT	CASSRDGYEKLFF
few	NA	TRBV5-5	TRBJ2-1	TGTGCCAGCAGCGTAGCGGATAGCTCCTACAATGAGCAGTTCTTC	CASSVADSSYNEQFF
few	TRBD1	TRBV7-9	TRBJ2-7	TGTGCCAGCAGCTTAGTGGGGACAGGTGATACTTCCGAGCAGTACTTC	CASSLVGTGDTSEQYF
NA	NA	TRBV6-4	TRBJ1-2	TGTGCCAGCAGGGCCTACGAGGCCACTAACTATGGCTACACCTTC	CASRAYEATNYGYTF
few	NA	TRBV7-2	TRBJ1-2	TGTGCCAGCAGACCGGACTCCTCTCCTGGCTACACCTTC	CASRPDSSPGYTF
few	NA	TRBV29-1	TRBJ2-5	TGCAGCGTCCTTAAGGGGACTCAAGAGACCCAGTACTTC	CSVLKGTQETQYF
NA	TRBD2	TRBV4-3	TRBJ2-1	TGCGCCAGCAGCCAAGAGATAGCGGGGGGATTGAGCTCCTACAATGAGCAGTTCTTC	CASSQEIAGGLSSYNEQFF
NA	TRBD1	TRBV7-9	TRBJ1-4	TGTGCCAGCAGCGAGACAGGGGGCCTTACTAATGAAAAACTGTTTTTT	CASSETGGLTNEKLFF
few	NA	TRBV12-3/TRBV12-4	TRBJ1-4	TGTGCCAGCAGTCGCGGGTCCATTGGGATTGAAAAACTGTTTTTT	CASSRGSIGIEKLFF
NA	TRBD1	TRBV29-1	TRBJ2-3	TGCAGCGTTGAACGGACAGGGGACGATCGCACAGATACGCAGTATTTT	CSVERTGDDRTDTQYF
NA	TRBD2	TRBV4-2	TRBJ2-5	TGTGCCAGCAGCCAAGACGGGACTAGCGGGGCACGCCAAGAGACCCAGTACTTC	CASSQDGTSGARQETQYF
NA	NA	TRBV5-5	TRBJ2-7	TGTGCCAGCAGCTCGCAACCCGGACTGAAATACGAGCAGTACTTC	CASSSQPGLKYEQYF
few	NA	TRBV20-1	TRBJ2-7	TGCAGTGCTAGAGGGGTGTCGGGGACGCACGAGCAGTACTTC	CSARGVSGTHEQYF
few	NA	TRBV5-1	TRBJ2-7	TGCGCCAGCAGTTGGGACACACACTACGAGCAGTACTTC	CASSWDTHYEQYF
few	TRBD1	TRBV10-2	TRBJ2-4	TGCGCCAGCAGTGACCCAGGGGGCGCAGGCAAAAACATTCAGTACTTC	CASSDPGGAGKNIQYF